The present entry profiles one T cell receptor (beta chain) with its context. The entry originates in a study of spatial heterogeneity in lung cancer. In the study overall: A unique TCR and UMI combination showed up more than ten times in raw reads, on average.

Time point specified: sample taken at primary tumor resection. Researchers sequenced whole RNA taken from tumor, nontumor lung or frozen PBMC without sorting. The 55 to 90 donors had untreated early-stage non-small cell lung cancer. A unique molecular identifier was attached to every TCR cDNA molecule. TCRdb analysed the 5' RACE reads with MiXCR anew, one entry per CDR3 protein. The sample includes 50,000 or so distinct CDR3 sequences, 10% to 15% of them seen just once. This CDR3 has 14 amino acids. Germline-derived CDR1 and CDR2 are DFQATT and SNEGSKA (reference sequence). Trimming cost V 3 bases and J 8 bases; bases outside gene matches: 7.

This TCR derives from a female donor with early-stage non-small cell lung cancer. The chain has TRBV20-1 and TRBJ1-2, with 12 bases aligning to TRBD1. The input for sequencing was PBMCs, taken at surgery. The CDR3 bases are TGCAGTGCTAGGGGACAGGGGGCGGCCGGAGGCTACACCTTC. Translating it yields CSARGQGAAGGYTF.